The text below deals with one TCR beta chain. This specimen comes from a study of control samples from healthy donors and cancer patients. Germline V lookup: CDR1 SEHNR, CDR2 FQNEAQ (reference sequence). V lost 3 bases and J 1 base, leaving 10 bases between the germline ends. This CDR3 is built from 15 residues. TCRdb's copy holds only in-frame clones and misses some; the assay was immunoSEQ multiplex PCR. The table records some 90,000 clones, 91% of them present only once. The rearrangement joins TRBV7-9 to TRBJ1-3; D not resolved. Sequenced sample: blood. This TCR came from a woman in her twenties or thirties in good health. CDR3 nucleotide sequence: TGTGCCAGCAGCTTCGATAGCGGGTCTGGAAACACCATATATTTT. Translating gives CASSFDSGSGNTIYF.